These T cell receptor beta chains were read from a single sample in a study of cytomegalovirus exposure and HLA in healthy donors. Method: immunoSEQ multiplex PCR; TCRdb's copy keeps in-frame clones and lacks some. The sample gives about 130,000 clones, 75% of which show up once; about 6.5% is in the top ten. Sequenced: PBMCs. The receptors stem from a man aged 25 to 40 in good health and CMV-seronegative. Each CDR3 is given with its conserved first and last residue. A D gene is named only where the DNA matches it firmly. The size of a clone is reported for some rows only, either as once, few or many, or as a class for expanded clones.

TRBV29-1	TRBD1	.	TRBJ1-1	TGCAGCGTTGGCAGGGGGCCGAGCACTGAAGCTTTCTTT	CSVGRGPSTEAFF
TRBV28	.	.	TRBJ1-6	TGTGCCAGCAGTTTATCCCTAGGAGTAAATTCACCCCTCCACTTT	CASSLSLGVNSPLHF
TRBV5-1	TRBD2	.	TRBJ2-3	TGCGCCAGCAGCCCCCCGACTAGCGGGGGCACAGATACGCAGTATTTT	CASSPPTSGGTDTQYF
TRBV13	.	.	TRBJ2-7	TGTGCCAGCAGCACTTCCGGGACTGGTTTTTACGAGCAGTACTTC	CASSTSGTGFYEQYF
TRBV11-3	.	.	TRBJ2-1	TGTGCCAGCAGCTTAGATTTGGGCAACAATGAGCAGTTCTTC	CASSLDLGNNEQFF
TRBV9	.	once	TRBJ2-3	TGTGCCAGCAGCGTAGCTCGGACAGATACGCAGTATTTT	CASSVARTDTQYF
TRBV5-4	.	.	TRBJ1-2	TGTGCCAGCAGCTACGGCCTGGTCGAGGACTATGGCTACACCTTC	CASSYGLVEDYGYTF
TRBV28	.	once	TRBJ1-2	TGTGCCAGCAGACTCTATAGCCATGGCTACACCTTC	CASRLYSHGYTF
TRBV5-4	.	.	TRBJ2-3	TGTGCCAGCAGCTTGAGCATGGTGGGGGGTGGTGCAGATACGCAGTATTTT	CASSLSMVGGGADTQYF
TRBV14	TRBD1	few	TRBJ1-2	TGTGCCAGCAGTTGGGACAGTAAGGGCGAGTATGGCTACACCTTC	CASSWDSKGEYGYTF
TRBV5-6	.	few	TRBJ2-1	TGTGCCAGCAGCTTGAACTATGGCGGGGGCAAGTTCTTC	CASSLNYGGGKFF
TRBV27	.	.	TRBJ2-5	TGTGCCAGCAGACGTACTAGTCCTCAAGAGACCCAGTACTTC	CASRRTSPQETQYF
TRBV5-1	.	.	TRBJ1-2	TGCGCCAGCAGCTTGGCTGTTAACGGTGGCTACACCTTC	CASSLAVNGGYTF
TRBV19	TRBD1	.	TRBJ2-3	TGTGCCAGTAGTATAGATCTGGAAACAGGGGATCGACCAGGAGATACGCAGTATTTT	CASSIDLETGDRPGDTQYF
TRBV7-2	.	once	TRBJ2-2	TGTGCCAGCAGCTTAGTCTCCAGGTTTGGGGAGCTGTTTTTT	CASSLVSRFGELFF
TRBV19	.	.	TRBJ1-2	TGTGCCAGTAGTAGCGGACAGATAAACGTCTATGGCTACACCTTC	CASSSGQINVYGYTF
TRBV5-1	.	.	TRBJ1-1	TGCGCCAGCAGCTTGATGAGCGACACTGAAGCTTTCTTT	CASSLMSDTEAFF
TRBV11-2	.	once	TRBJ1-6	TGTGCCAGCAGCTTAGACAGAGGTTCACCCCTCCACTTT	CASSLDRGSPLHF
TRBV20-1	.	.	TRBJ2-5	TGCAGTGCGTATTACCAAGAGACCCAGTACTTC	CSAYYQETQYF
TRBV4-1	TRBD2	.	TRBJ2-5	TGCGCCAGCAGCCAAGTTCCAGCGGGAGGCAAAGAGACCCAGTACTTC	CASSQVPAGGKETQYF
TRBV14	.	few	TRBJ1-3	TGTGCCAGCAGCCAAGATCGTCAGGGGAGAAACACCATATACTTT	CASSQDRQGRNTIYF
TRBV13	TRBD2	.	TRBJ2-7	TGTGCCAGCAGCGCAGGACTAGCGGGGTCCTACGAGCAGTACTTC	CASSAGLAGSYEQYF
TRBV5-1	.	few	TRBJ2-7	TGCGCCAGCAGCTTGGCGGCGGGGCCCTACGAGCAGTACTTC	CASSLAAGPYEQYF
TRBV9	.	.	TRBJ2-2	TGTGCCAGCAGCCCCGGGACTCTCGGCGGCGGGGAGCTGTTTTTT	CASSPGTLGGGELFF
TRBV10-3	TRBD2	.	TRBJ2-5	TGTGCCATCTCGCGGGAGGGCCGGGAGACCCAGTACTTC	CAISREGRETQYF
TRBV9	TRBD1	.	TRBJ2-1	TGTGCCAGCAGCGCCCGAACACCCACAGGGGGCGGATACAATGAGCAGTTCTTC	CASSARTPTGGGYNEQFF
TRBV30	.	.	TRBJ1-5	TGTGCCTGGAGTGTATATCTCAATCAGCCCCAGCATTTT	CAWSVYLNQPQHF
TRBV7-9	TRBD1	.	TRBJ1-5	TGTGCCAGCAGCTTAGGAGGGGGCCGTAGCAATCAGCCCCAGCATTTT	CASSLGGGRSNQPQHF